The next 30 T cell receptor beta chains were all read from a single sample in a study of shared clonotypes between healthy human individuals (dated by TCRdb to the early 2020s). The library came from the immunoSEQ multiplex PCR assay. This immuneACCESS table, as held by TCRdb, lists in-frame sequences with V and J called but not all clones. Of the missing ones, under half trace to an unresolved V gene in checked studies; the others have no known cause. The sample table records 2 million to 2.5 million clones; less than 95% of these occur just once. The biggest ten clones account for about 0.36% of the sample. The sequenced material came from naive CD4+ T cells from PBMCs. The meaning of the sample's cell subset or site label: CD45RA+ positively selected. The receptors stem from a man younger than 30 in good health. Some clones in this sample may be carry-over from other donors' samples.

The chain recombines TRBV7-3 with TRBJ1-1; TRBD1 aligns across 7 bases. The length of the CDR3 is 15 residues. Germline-derived CDR1 and CDR2 are SGHTA and FQGTGA. The ends lost 5 bases at V and 2 bases at J; junction bases unmatched: 8. The CDR3 spells CASSATGTANTEAFF. The CDR3 region has the DNA TGTGCCAGCAGCGCGACCGGGACAGCCAACACTGAAGCTTTCTTT. Supplemented by reference TRBV7-3 and TRBJ1-1, the full variable domain reads GAGVSQTPSNKVTEKGKYVELRCDPISGHTALYWYRQSLGQGPEFLIYFQGTGAADDSGLPNDRFFAVRPEGSVSTLKIQRTERGDSAVYLCASSATGTANTEAFFGQGTRLTVV.

CDR3 bases: TGTGCCAGCAGCCCGGGCGTCGGTCTAAATGAAAAACTGTTTTTT. Translating gives CASSPGVGLNEKLFF. This chain uses TRBV5-4 with TRBJ1-4; no reliable D call. CDR3 length equals 15 residues. Germline CDR1 SGHNT, CDR2 YYREEE (reference sequence). V gave up 4 bases and J gave up 5 bases, with 15 bases separating them. Combining the CDR3 with reference TRBV5-4 and TRBJ1-4 gives the whole variable domain ETGVTQSPTHLIKTRGQQVTLRCSSQSGHNTVSWYQQALGQGPQFIFQYYREEENGRGNFPPRFSGLQFPNYSSELNVNALELDDSALYLCASSPGVGLNEKLFFGSGTQLSVL.

The rearrangement links TRBV7-3 to TRBJ2-2; D unclear. There are 16 residues in the CDR3. CDR1 and CDR2 from the germline V gene are SGHTA and FQGTGA. V was trimmed by 1 base and J by 7 bases, leaving 16 bases between them. The CDR3 coding sequence is TGTGCCAGCAGCTTAAGGTCCCCCGCCTACGACGGGGAGCTGTTTTTT. Its protein product is CASSLRSPAYDGELFF.

This clone was picked up one time. The chain couples TRBV15 to TRBJ2-7; D may be TRBD1 or TRBD2 (6 bases each). Germline loops: CDR1 LNHNV, CDR2 YYDKDF (reference sequence). The CDR3 consists of 14 residues. The V and J ends lost 8 bases and 0 bases respectively, with 14 bases between them. CDR3: CATAVRDTSYEQYF. The CDR3 coding sequence is TGTGCCACCGCGGTGCGGGACACCTCCTACGAGCAGTACTTC.

The chain is built from TRBV5-4 and TRBJ2-2; D remains unclear. This CDR3 has 14 amino acids. Deletions cut 3 bases from V and 4 bases from J, with 10 bases between. Per germline, CDR1 SGHNT and CDR2 YYREEE (reference sequence). CDR3 in amino acids: CASSSRRGTGELFF. For the CDR3, the DNA is TGTGCCAGCAGCTCCAGGCGAGGCACCGGGGAGCTGTTTTTT. The full variable domain, completed using reference TRBV5-4 and TRBJ2-2, is ETGVTQSPTHLIKTRGQQVTLRCSSQSGHNTVSWYQQALGQGPQFIFQYYREEENGRGNFPPRFSGLQFPNYSSELNVNALELDDSALYLCASSSRRGTGELFFGEGSRLTVL.

The chain is built from TRBV4-3 and TRBJ2-1; no definite D call. Germline CDR1 and CDR2: LGHNA and YSLEER. V was clipped by 1 base and J by 12 bases, with 19 bases between them. The CDR3 consists of 15 residues. CDR3 protein: CASSQVPSQVHTQFF. The CDR3 nucleotides are TGCGCCAGCAGCCAAGTCCCTAGTCAGGTCCACACGCAGTTCTTC.

The chain employs TRBV27 and TRBJ2-5; no reliable D call. The CDR3 is 12 residues long. Trimming cost V 2 bases and J 4 bases, with 5 bases left between them. Germline CDR1 MNHEY, CDR2 SMNVEV (reference sequence). This CDR3 reads CASSLKTETQYF. CDR3 nucleotide sequence: TGTGCCAGCAGTTTAAAAACAGAGACCCAGTACTTC.

As concerns this clone: The sample holds other DNA sequences that translate to the same CDR3. This chain links TRBV11-3 with TRBJ2-1, with no clear D. The ends were cut back, 4 bases at V and 6 bases at J, with 7 bases in the middle. The CDR3 is made up of 12 amino acids. From germline, CDR1 is SGHNT and CDR2 YENEEA. The CDR3 region has the DNA TGTGCCAGCAGCTCATCTCGCAATGAGCAGTTCTTC. This gives the protein CASSSSRNEQFF.

The V gene is TRBV4-2, the J gene TRBJ2-4; 7 nucleotides line up with TRBD1. CDR1 is LGHNA, CDR2 YNFKEQ, per germline. This CDR3 spans 13 amino acids. V lost 5 bases, J lost 4 bases, and 2 bases stayed unmatched. CDR3 protein: CASSTRGKNIQYF. For the CDR3, the DNA is TGTGCCAGCAGCACCAGGGGGAAAAACATTCAGTACTTC.

The gene calls are TRBV11-1 and TRBJ2-6, with D possibly TRBD1 on 6 matching bases. The CDR3 contains 15 residues. Germline V gene data show CDR1 as SGHAT and CDR2 as FQDESV (reference sequence). V was trimmed by 3 bases and J by 2 bases, leaving 8 bases between them. CDR3: CASSFQGTGANVLTF. CDR3 coding DNA: TGTGCCAGCAGCTTTCAGGGGACTGGGGCCAACGTCCTGACTTTC.

The chain employs TRBV6-5 and TRBJ2-7; unclear D gene. The germline gives CDR1 MNHEY, CDR2 SVGAGI. Trimming stripped 7 bases from V and 3 bases from J, with 13 bases between. CDR3 size: 13 residues. Here the CDR3 DNA reads TGTGCCAGCAACCCTCCCGGGCTCTACGAGCAGTACTTC. Encoded protein: CASNPPGLYEQYF.

In this sample, this clone turned up once. Other DNA sequences of this sample code for an identical CDR3. This rearrangement joins TRBV7-3 to TRBJ2-1; possibly TRBD2 for D (6 bases). Trimming cost V 5 bases and J 2 bases, with 10 bases left between them. Germline loops: CDR1 SGHTA, CDR2 FQGTGA. The CDR3 is 14 amino acids. The CDR3 sequence: CASSPRGAYNEQFF. The CDR3 DNA reads TGTGCCAGCAGCCCCCGCGGGGCCTACAATGAGCAGTTCTTC. The full variable domain, rest sourced from reference TRBV7-3 and TRBJ2-1, is GAGVSQTPSNKVTEKGKYVELRCDPISGHTALYWYRQSLGQGPEFLIYFQGTGAADDSGLPNDRFFAVRPEGSVSTLKIQRTERGDSAVYLCASSPRGAYNEQFFGPGTRLTVL.

V is TRBV4-3 and J is TRBJ2-7; the match to TRBD2 covers 11 bases. Per germline, CDR1 LGHNA and CDR2 YSLEER. This CDR3 contains 20 residues. V shed 6 bases, J shed 5 bases, and the junction held 24 bases outside the gene matches. The CDR3 sequence is CASSQYIPGLADLRGDEQYF. The CDR3 bases are TGCGCCAGCAGTCAATACATTCCGGGACTAGCGGACCTAAGGGGGGACGAGCAGTACTTC.

The chain employs TRBV18 and TRBJ2-3, with TRBD2 matching over 10 bases. With 3 bases clipped from V and 3 bases from J, the junction kept 9 bases outside the gene matches. The CDR3 runs to 17 residues. Germline CDR1 and CDR2: KGHSH and LQKENI. CDR3 loop: CASSPYLAGERTDTQYF. CDR3 bases: TGTGCCAGCTCACCCTACCTAGCGGGAGAAAGGACAGATACGCAGTATTTT.

V and J are TRBV9 and TRBJ1-1; 7 bases line up with TRBD1. The CDR3 totals 14 residues. Germline CDR1 SGDLS, CDR2 YYNGEE. With V trimmed by 3 bases and J by 1 base, 3 bases remained unmatched. In DNA, the CDR3 is TGTGCCAGCAGCGCCAGACAGGGGAACACTGAAGCTTTCTTT. This encodes CASSARQGNTEAFF.

The chain employs TRBV19 and TRBJ2-4; D is ambiguous. Between the trimmed V and J ends, which lost 10 bases and 0 bases, there was a span of 10 bases. CDR1 LNHDA and CDR2 SQIVND come from the germline V gene (reference sequence). The CDR3 runs 13 residues. The CDR3 DNA reads as TGTGCCACCCACGACGGAGCCAAAAACATTCAGTACTTC. Its protein is CATHDGAKNIQYF.

V and J are TRBV5-1 and TRBJ1-5; D is uncertain. With 4 bases removed from V and 2 bases from J, the gap between germline ends came to 10 bases. The CDR3 runs 14 residues. The germline V gene has CDR1 SGHRS and CDR2 YFSETQ. The CDR3 sequence: CASSEEWGNQPQHF. The CDR3 DNA is TGCGCCAGCAGCGAGGAATGGGGCAATCAGCCCCAGCATTTT.

This chain joins TRBV11-3 and TRBJ2-5; D might be TRBD1 (6 bases). The J call may be incorrect, as the DNA end agrees better with TRBJ2-7. CDR1 is SGHNT and CDR2 is YENEEA in the germline V gene. The CDR3 length is 13 residues. CDR3 nucleotide sequence: TGTGCCGGGGGACACGGAGGCGTCTACGAGCAGTACTTC. It codes for CAGGHGGVYEQYF.

The chain couples TRBV5-1 to TRBJ1-1, with D possibly TRBD1 on 5 matching bases. V was cut by 4 bases and J by 6 bases, with 19 bases left in between. The CDR3 spans 15 residues. CDR1 is SGHRS, CDR2 YFSETQ, per germline. The CDR3 coding sequence is TGCGCCAGCAGCGTGATACAACCTGGAGGGGCTGAAGCTTTCTTT. This codes for CASSVIQPGGAEAFF.

The chain carries TRBV28 and TRBJ2-2; 8 nucleotides align to TRBD2. J gave up 0 bases and V 6 bases, and 9 bases lay outside the gene matches. The CDR3 has 17 residues. Looked up from germline, CDR1 is MDHEN and CDR2 is SYDVKM. CDR3 nucleotides: TGTGCCAGCAGCTTCGCCGTGGGACTAGCGAACACCGGGGAGCTGTTTTTT. This sequence encodes CASSFAVGLANTGELFF.

The rearrangement uses TRBV9 and TRBJ1-2; D not certain. Trimming cost V 1 base and J 6 bases, with 13 bases left between them. Germline CDR1 is SGDLS and CDR2 is YYNGEE. The length of the CDR3 is 14 residues. In nucleotides, the CDR3 is TGTGCCAGCAGCGTATACAAGGCTCGGAATGGCTACACCTTC. Encoded protein: CASSVYKARNGYTF. Drawing the rest from reference TRBV9 and TRBJ1-2, the complete variable domain is DSGVTQTPKHLITATGQRVTLRCSPRSGDLSVYWYQQSLDQGLQFLIQYYNGEERAKGNILERFSAQQFPDLHSELNLSSLELGDSALYFCASSVYKARNGYTFGSGTRLTVV.

This chain uses TRBV2 with TRBJ2-7, with 11 bases lining up with TRBD1. Germline CDR1 is SNHLY and CDR2 is FYNNEI. With V trimmed by 4 bases and J by 5 bases, 4 bases remained unmatched. CDR3 length: 14 residues. The CDR3 DNA reads as TGTGCCAGCAGTGGCAGGACAGGGGGCGACGAGCAGTACTTC. Its translation is CASSGRTGGDEQYF.

The chain couples TRBV5-1 to TRBJ2-1; either TRBD1 or TRBD2 may supply D (6 bases each). Germline V gene lookup returns CDR1 SGHRS and CDR2 YFSETQ. This CDR3 comprises 14 residues. V lost 4 bases and J lost 4, with 12 bases in between. CDR3 residues: CASSKGGVYNEQFF. CDR3 DNA sequence: TGCGCCAGCAGCAAGGGGGGCGTGTACAATGAGCAGTTCTTC.

DNA for the CDR3: TGTGCCAGCAGTTACGGGACCTATGGCTACACCTTC. Protein: CASSYGTYGYTF. V gene TRBV6-5 combines with J gene TRBJ1-2, with D tentatively TRBD1 (5 bases). Germline V CDR1 and CDR2: MNHEY, SVGAGI. The CDR3 spans 12 residues. V shed 2 bases and J shed 4 bases, with 5 bases lying between them.

The chain combines TRBV29-1 with TRBJ2-7, with 7 positions matching TRBD1. The CDR3 covers 14 residues. From germline, CDR1 is SQVTM and CDR2 ANQGSEA. V shed 5 bases, J shed 4 bases, and the junction held 11 bases outside the gene matches. This CDR3 reads CSVRLLRGPYEQYF. CDR3 coding DNA: TGCAGCGTTCGGCTGTTGAGGGGGCCGTACGAGCAGTACTTC.

This clone appeared a few times. This chain uses TRBV18 with TRBJ1-1, with D unresolved. CDR1 is KGHSH, CDR2 LQKENI, per germline. V was clipped by 0 bases and J by 5 bases, with 4 bases between them. The CDR3 has 12 residues. The CDR3 DNA is TGTGCCAGCTCACCACCCCGGACTGAAGCTTTCTTT. Residues: CASSPPRTEAFF.

The chain couples TRBV28 to TRBJ2-1, with 8 bases that match TRBD2. This CDR3 comprises 14 residues. Germline V CDR1 and CDR2: MDHEN, SYDVKM. The V segment lost 1 base and the J segment 8 bases; nucleotides outside the gene matches: 4. CDR3 in amino acids: CASSLLREGDEQFF. The DNA of the CDR3 is TGTGCCAGCAGTTTATTACGGGAGGGGGATGAGCAGTTCTTC.

This clone appeared a single time. This sequence joins TRBV6-1 and TRBJ2-3; the match to TRBD2 covers 12 bases. Germline trimming cut 1 base from V and 6 bases from J; bases unmatched to any gene: 14. The germline gives CDR1 MNHNS, CDR2 SASEGT. The CDR3 has 19 amino acids. CDR3 protein: CASSEDSPRTSGDVDTQYF. The CDR3 DNA sequence: TGTGCCAGCAGTGAAGATTCCCCGAGGACTAGCGGGGACGTTGATACGCAGTATTTT.

The chain is built from TRBV5-1 and TRBJ2-5; D is uncertain. The ends were cut back, 4 bases at V and 4 bases at J, with 11 bases in the middle. Germline assignment: CDR1 SGHRS and CDR2 YFSETQ. The CDR3 is made up of 13 amino acids. The CDR3 sequence: CASSPDPSETQYF. For the CDR3, the DNA is TGCGCCAGCAGCCCAGATCCATCAGAGACCCAGTACTTC.

V and J are TRBV28 and TRBJ2-2; a possible D gene is TRBD2 (5 bases). Germline values: CDR1 MDHEN, CDR2 SYDVKM. The CDR3 is 14 amino acids. V was clipped by 6 bases and J by 1 base, with 9 bases between them. As DNA, the CDR3 is TGTGCCAGCAGGGACGGGGAGAACACCGGGGAGCTGTTTTTT. This sequence encodes CASRDGENTGELFF.